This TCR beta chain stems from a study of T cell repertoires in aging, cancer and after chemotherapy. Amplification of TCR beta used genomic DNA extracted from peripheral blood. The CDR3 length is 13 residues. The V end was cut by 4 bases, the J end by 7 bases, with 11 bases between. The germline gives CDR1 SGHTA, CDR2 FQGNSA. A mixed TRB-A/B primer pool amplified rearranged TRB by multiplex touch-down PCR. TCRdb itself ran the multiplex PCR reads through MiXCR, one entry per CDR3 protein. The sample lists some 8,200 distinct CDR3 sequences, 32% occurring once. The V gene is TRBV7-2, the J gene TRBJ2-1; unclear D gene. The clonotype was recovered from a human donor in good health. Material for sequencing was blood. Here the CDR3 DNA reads TGTGCCAGCAGCTCCGTCGGATGGAATGAGCAGTTCTTC. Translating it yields CASSSVGWNEQFF.